The rows below give T cell receptor beta chains drawn from one sample of a study of beta chain features in type 1 diabetes. Only in-frame clones appear in the TCRdb table, and some are missing; sequencing was by immunoSEQ multiplex PCR. The sample consists of about 360,000 clones, 10% to 15% of them appearing once. Sequencing was carried out using naive CD4+ T cells from blood. These receptors all stem from a man younger than 30 in good health. Both conserved end residues are part of each CDR3. D genes are given only for firm matches. Size is stated for part of the rows, as once, few or many counts, or as a class when the clone is expanded.

TRBJ2-3 TRBV15 - - CATSTTWTDTQYF TGTGCCACCAGCACAACATGGACAGATACGCAGTATTTT
TRBJ1-1 TRBV6-6 - TRBD1 CASNPPGQGQAFF TGTGCCAGCAACCCCCCCGGACAGGGCCAAGCTTTCTTT
TRBJ2-7 TRBV7-9 once TRBD1 CASSLARGTGGYEQYF TGTGCCAGCAGCTTAGCGAGGGGGACAGGGGGCTACGAGCAGTACTTC
TRBJ1-2 TRBV6-6 few - CASNGPREDGYTF TGTGCCAGCAACGGGCCCAGGGAGGATGGCTACACCTTC
TRBJ1-6 TRBV9 few - CASSGGNHNSPLHF TGTGCCAGCAGCGGAGGGAACCATAATTCACCCCTCCACTTT
TRBJ1-1 TRBV6-5 - - CASSYPSGTEAFF TGTGCCAGCAGTTACCCCTCCGGCACTGAAGCTTTCTTT
TRBJ2-5 TRBV7-9 many - CASTTNQETQYF TGTGCCAGCACGACAAACCAAGAGACCCAGTACTTC
TRBJ2-1 TRBV6-1 few TRBD2 CASSNLAGALEQFF TGTGCCAGCAGTAACTTAGCGGGAGCCCTTGAGCAGTTCTTC
TRBJ2-5 TRBV5-8 - - CASSLGLQETQYF TGTGCCAGCAGCTTGGGGCTCCAAGAGACCCAGTACTTC
TRBJ2-1 TRBV4-1 - TRBD2 CASSQDSAGVRFRNEQFF TGCGCCAGCAGCCAAGATTCGGCGGGAGTAAGGTTCCGCAATGAGCAGTTCTTC
TRBJ2-7 TRBV27 few TRBD1 CASRRRTGYEQYF TGTGCCAGCAGGCGGAGGACAGGATACGAGCAGTACTTC
TRBJ2-2 TRBV5-1 - - CASSWAGLTHTGELFF TGCGCCAGCAGCTGGGCGGGACTTACGCACACCGGGGAGCTGTTTTTT
TRBJ1-2 TRBV5-4 few - CASSLASRGTYGYTF TGTGCCAGCAGCTTGGCGTCCAGGGGAACTTATGGCTACACCTTC
TRBJ2-1 TRBV29-1 many - CSVRGSGDSYNEQFF TGCAGCGTGAGAGGTAGCGGAGACTCCTACAATGAGCAGTTCTTC
TRBJ2-2 TRBV4-1 few TRBD2 CASSQPGLAGGPRTGELFF TGCGCCAGCAGCCAACCGGGACTAGCGGGAGGGCCGCGGACCGGGGAGCTGTTTTTT
TRBJ1-5 TRBV19 - - CASSSTGDQPQHF TGTGCCAGTAGTAGTACGGGGGATCAGCCCCAGCATTTT
TRBJ1-1 TRBV28 few - CASSPIGLAYTEAFF TGTGCCAGCAGTCCGATCGGTCTAGCGTACACTGAAGCTTTCTTT
TRBJ2-3 TRBV7-2 - - CASSFGQNTQYF TGTGCCAGCAGCTTTGGACAGAATACGCAGTATTTT
TRBJ1-2 TRBV25-1 - - CASSESGGGEYYGYTF TGTGCCAGCAGTGAAAGTGGGGGAGGAGAATACTATGGCTACACCTTC
TRBJ2-3 TRBV6-5 - - CASSYSSSDTQYF TGTGCCAGCAGTTACTCGTCATCAGATACGCAGTATTTT
TRBJ2-7 TRBV28 - TRBD1 CASRPGQGGAGGRYEQYF TGTGCCAGCAGACCGGGACAGGGGGGGGCGGGAGGAAGGTACGAGCAGTACTTC
TRBJ1-1 TRBV6-6 - - CASIRRVGNTEAFF TGTGCCAGCATACGGAGGGTAGGGAACACTGAAGCTTTCTTT
TRBJ1-2 TRBV18 - TRBD1 CASSPSGGTGGDGYTF TGTGCCAGCTCACCTTCAGGAGGGACAGGGGGCGATGGCTACACCTTC
TRBJ1-1 TRBV7-9 - - CASSYNRGGNTEAFF TGTGCCAGCAGCTACAATAGAGGAGGGAACACTGAAGCTTTCTTT
TRBJ2-2 TRBV27 - - CASSIANTGELFF TGTGCCAGCAGTATCGCGAACACCGGGGAGCTGTTTTTT
TRBJ1-1 TRBV7-3 - - CASSLTGLNTEAFF TGTGCCAGCAGCTTAACGGGGCTGAACACTGAAGCTTTCTTT
TRBJ1-5 TRBV30 - - CAWSVAGSSQPQHF TGTGCCTGGAGTGTCGCGGGGTCATCTCAGCCCCAGCATTTT
TRBJ2-5 TRBV7-3 - TRBD2 CASSSGGGSSEQYF TGTGCCAGCAGCTCCGGCGGGGGGTCCTCTGAGCAGTACTTC
TRBJ1-5 TRBV2 - - CASSVGSAGNYFQPQHF TGTGCCAGCAGTGTGGGTTCGGCAGGGAATTATTTCCAGCCCCAGCATTTT
TRBJ2-5 TRBV7-3 - TRBD2 CASSLTSGGAETQYF TGTGCCAGCAGCTTAACGTCGGGGGGGGCAGAGACCCAGTACTTC
TRBJ2-2 TRBV2 - TRBD2 CASSGSSGGTTGELFF TGTGCCAGCAGTGGGTCTAGCGGGGGAACCACCGGGGAGCTGTTTTTT
TRBJ1-1 TRBV30 - - CAWKQGSNTEAFF TGTGCCTGGAAACAGGGATCGAACACTGAAGCTTTCTTT
TRBJ2-3 TRBV7-7 once TRBD2 CASSPLGGSTDTQYF TGTGCCAGCAGCCCCCTGGGAGGGAGCACAGATACGCAGTATTTT
TRBJ1-1 TRBV25-1 few - CASSELNTEAFF TGTGCCAGCAGTGAGTTAAACACTGAAGCTTTCTTT
TRBJ2-4 TRBV9 - TRBD1 CASTGTALLLPPQNIQYF TGTGCCAGCACCGGGACAGCACTACTCCTTCCCCCCCAAAACATTCAGTACTTC
TRBJ1-1 TRBV30 - - CAWSVPTGDVTEAFF TGTGCCTGGAGTGTACCGACGGGGGATGTCACTGAAGCTTTCTTT
TRBJ2-7 TRBV5-8 few - CASSLASIRKSSYEQYF TGTGCCAGCAGCTTGGCCTCTATCCGCAAGAGCTCCTACGAGCAGTACTTC
TRBJ2-1 TRBV20-1 - - CSASVNEQFF TGCAGTGCGAGCGTGAATGAGCAGTTCTTC
TRBJ1-2 TRBV28 - - CASSLPRDGYTF TGTGCCAGCAGTTTACCCAGGGATGGCTACACCTTC
TRBJ2-2 TRBV7-3 - TRBD2 CASSGSGRTNTGELFF TGTGCCAGCAGCGGAAGCGGGAGGACGAACACCGGGGAGCTGTTTTTT
TRBJ2-5 TRBV5-4 - - CASRPDRKETQYF TGTGCCAGCAGACCGGACAGAAAAGAGACCCAGTACTTC
TRBJ2-1 TRBV7-9 few TRBD2 CASSPPAAGVSYNEQFF TGTGCCAGCAGCCCGCCAGCGGCGGGAGTTTCCTACAATGAGCAGTTCTTC
TRBJ2-2 TRBV7-2 few - CASSKSGYTGELFF TGTGCCAGCAGTAAATCAGGGTACACCGGGGAGCTGTTTTTT
TRBJ2-7 TRBV5-4 few - CASSLWGTYEQYF TGTGCCAGCAGCTTATGGGGCACCTACGAGCAGTACTTC
TRBJ1-6 TRBV7-9 - - CASSSGPGDNSPLHF TGTGCCAGCAGCTCCGGCCCAGGGGACAATTCACCCCTCCACTTT
TRBJ2-7 TRBV28 few TRBD1 CASSSPTGARYEQYF TGTGCCAGCAGCTCCCCGACAGGGGCGCGCTACGAGCAGTACTTC
TRBJ1-4 TRBV5-6 - - CASSLGAGSFNEKLFF TGTGCCAGCAGCTTGGGTGCCGGGTCCTTCAATGAAAAACTGTTTTTT
TRBJ2-1 TRBV15 few TRBD2 CATSREPAGVPNEQFF TGTGCCACCAGCAGAGAGCCAGCGGGAGTCCCCAATGAGCAGTTCTTC
TRBJ2-1 TRBV19 - TRBD2 CASTGYLAGAYNEQFF TGTGCCAGTACAGGCTACCTAGCGGGAGCATACAATGAGCAGTTCTTC
TRBJ2-7 TRBV19 - - CASSVSIGGPEQYF TGTGCCAGTAGTGTTAGCATCGGGGGACCCGAGCAGTACTTC
TRBJ1-2 TRBV19 - TRBD1 CASSILDRDYGYTF TGTGCCAGTAGTATCCTGGACAGGGACTATGGCTACACCTTC
TRBJ2-1 TRBV7-9 - TRBD2 CASSRGGLAGAGEQFF TGTGCCAGCAGCCGGGGGGGGCTAGCGGGAGCCGGTGAGCAGTTCTTC
TRBJ2-5 TRBV28 - - CASSLRQETQYF TGTGCCAGCAGTTTACGCCAAGAGACCCAGTACTTC
TRBJ2-3 TRBV7-3 - TRBD2 CASRTGTSGVTDTQYF TGTGCCAGCAGAACGGGGACTAGCGGAGTCACAGATACGCAGTATTTT
TRBJ1-2 TRBV28 few - CASKGGIGYGYTF TGTGCCAGCAAGGGAGGGATAGGTTATGGCTACACCTTC
TRBJ1-6 TRBV5-4 few - CASSFGVSHESPLHF TGTGCCAGCAGCTTCGGGGTCTCACACGAGTCACCCCTCCACTTT
TRBJ2-1 TRBV29-1 few TRBD2 CSVGASGSEQFF TGCAGCGTTGGAGCTAGCGGGAGTGAGCAGTTCTTC
TRBJ1-4 TRBV6-6 - - CASSYSRDEKLFF TGTGCCAGCAGTTACTCCAGGGATGAAAAACTGTTTTTT
TRBJ2-7 TRBV30 - - CAWSVRQGSYEQYF TGTGCCTGGAGTGTAAGGCAGGGTTCCTACGAGCAGTACTTC
TRBJ1-4 TRBV2 - - CASSTNMGEKLFF TGTGCCAGCTCGACAAACATGGGTGAAAAACTGTTTTTT